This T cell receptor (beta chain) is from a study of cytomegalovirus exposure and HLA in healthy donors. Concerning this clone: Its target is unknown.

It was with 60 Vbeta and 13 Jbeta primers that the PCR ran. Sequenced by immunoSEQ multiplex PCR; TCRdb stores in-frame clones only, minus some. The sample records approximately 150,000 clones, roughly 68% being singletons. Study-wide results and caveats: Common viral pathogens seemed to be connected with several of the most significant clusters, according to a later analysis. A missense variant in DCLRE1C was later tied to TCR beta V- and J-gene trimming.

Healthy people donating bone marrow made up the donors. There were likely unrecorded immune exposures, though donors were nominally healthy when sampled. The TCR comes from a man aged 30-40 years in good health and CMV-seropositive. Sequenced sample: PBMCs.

CDR3 sequence reads: CASSPPGTGGRYGYTF. The CDR3 nucleotides read TGTGCCAGCTCACCCCCCGGGACAGGGGGTCGATATGGCTACACCTTC. This rearrangement joins TRBV18 to TRBJ1-2; 11 positions match TRBD1. CDR1 is KGHSH, CDR2 LQKENI, per germline. V lost 3 bases, J lost 5 bases, and 8 bases stayed unmatched. This CDR3 is built from 16 residues.